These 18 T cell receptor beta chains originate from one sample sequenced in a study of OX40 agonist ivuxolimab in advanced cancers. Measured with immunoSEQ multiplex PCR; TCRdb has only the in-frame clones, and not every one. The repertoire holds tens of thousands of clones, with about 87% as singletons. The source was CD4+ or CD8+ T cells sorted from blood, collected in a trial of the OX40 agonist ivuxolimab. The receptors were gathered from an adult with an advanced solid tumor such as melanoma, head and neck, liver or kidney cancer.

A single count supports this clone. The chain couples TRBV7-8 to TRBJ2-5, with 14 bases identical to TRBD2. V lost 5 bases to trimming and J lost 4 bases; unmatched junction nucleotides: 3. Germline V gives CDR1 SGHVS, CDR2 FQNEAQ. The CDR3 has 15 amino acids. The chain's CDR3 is CASSPGTSGRETQYF. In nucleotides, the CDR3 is TGTGCCAGCAGCCCAGGGACTAGCGGGAGAGAGACCCAGTACTTC.

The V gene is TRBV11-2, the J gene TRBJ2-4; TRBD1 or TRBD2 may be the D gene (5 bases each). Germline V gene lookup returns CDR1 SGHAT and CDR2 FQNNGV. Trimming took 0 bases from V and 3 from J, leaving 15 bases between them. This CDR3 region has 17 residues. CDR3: CASSLEGQGGFKNIQYF. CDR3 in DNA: TGTGCCAGCAGCTTAGAAGGGCAGGGCGGGTTCAAAAACATTCAGTACTTC. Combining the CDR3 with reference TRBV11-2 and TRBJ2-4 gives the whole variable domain EAGVAQSPRYKIIEKRQSVAFWCNPISGHATLYWYQQILGQGPKLLIQFQNNGVVDDSQLPKDRFSAERLKGVDSTLKIQPAKLEDSAVYLCASSLEGQGGFKNIQYFGAGTRLSVL.

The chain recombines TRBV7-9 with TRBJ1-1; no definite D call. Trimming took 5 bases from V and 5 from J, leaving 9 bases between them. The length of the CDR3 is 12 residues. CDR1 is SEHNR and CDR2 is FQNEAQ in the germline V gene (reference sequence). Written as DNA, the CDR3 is TGTGCCAGCAGCGCCGGTAGAACTGAAGCTTTCTTT. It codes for CASSAGRTEAFF.

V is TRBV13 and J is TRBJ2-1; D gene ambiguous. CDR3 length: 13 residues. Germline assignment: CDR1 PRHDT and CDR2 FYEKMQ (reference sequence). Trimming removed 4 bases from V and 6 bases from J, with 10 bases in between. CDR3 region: CASSSGLGNEQFF. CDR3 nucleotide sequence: TGTGCCAGCAGCTCTGGGCTAGGCAATGAGCAGTTCTTC. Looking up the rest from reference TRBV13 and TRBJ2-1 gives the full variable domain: AAGVIQSPRHLIKEKRETATLKCYPIPRHDTVYWYQQGPGQDPQFLISFYEKMQSDKGSIPDRFSAQQFSDYHSELNMSSLELGDSALYFCASSSGLGNEQFFGPGTRLTVL.

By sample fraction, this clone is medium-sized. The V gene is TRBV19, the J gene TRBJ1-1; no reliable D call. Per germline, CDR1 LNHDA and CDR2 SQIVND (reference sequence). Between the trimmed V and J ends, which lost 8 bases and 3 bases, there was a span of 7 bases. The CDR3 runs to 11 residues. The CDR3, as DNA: TGTGCCAGTCCGGGGTACACTGAAGCTTTCTTT. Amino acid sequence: CASPGYTEAFF. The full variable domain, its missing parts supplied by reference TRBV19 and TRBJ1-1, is DGGITQSPKYLFRKEGQNVTLSCEQNLNHDAMYWYRQDPGQGLRLIYYSQIVNDFQKGDIAEGYSVSREKKESFPLTVTSAQKNPTAFYLCASPGYTEAFFGQGTRLTVV.

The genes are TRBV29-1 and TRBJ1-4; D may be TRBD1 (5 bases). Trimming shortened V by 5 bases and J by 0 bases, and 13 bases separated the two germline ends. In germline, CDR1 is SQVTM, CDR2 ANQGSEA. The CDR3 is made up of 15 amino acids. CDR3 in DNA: TGCAGCGTTCGGGGGACGGGCGCAACTAATGAAAAACTGTTTTTT. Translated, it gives CSVRGTGATNEKLFF.

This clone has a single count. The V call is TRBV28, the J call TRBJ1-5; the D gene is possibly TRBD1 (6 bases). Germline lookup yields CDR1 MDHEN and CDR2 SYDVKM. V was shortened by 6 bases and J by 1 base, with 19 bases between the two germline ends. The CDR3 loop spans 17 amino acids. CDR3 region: CASRRLRQVSSNQPQHF. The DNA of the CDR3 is TGTGCCAGCAGGCGTCTGAGACAGGTGTCGAGCAATCAGCCCCAGCATTTT.

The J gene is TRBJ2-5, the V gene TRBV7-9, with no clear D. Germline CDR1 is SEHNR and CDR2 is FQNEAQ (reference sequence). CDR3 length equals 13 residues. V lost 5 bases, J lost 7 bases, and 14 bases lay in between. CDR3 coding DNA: TGTGCCAGCAGCCCTACAGTCGGGTGGACCCAGTACTTC. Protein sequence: CASSPTVGWTQYF.

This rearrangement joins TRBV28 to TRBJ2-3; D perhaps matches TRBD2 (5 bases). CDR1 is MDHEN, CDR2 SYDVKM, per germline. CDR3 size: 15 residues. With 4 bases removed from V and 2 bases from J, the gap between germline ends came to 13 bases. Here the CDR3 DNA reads TGTGCCAGCAGTTCTCGGAGGTCGGACACAGATACGCAGTATTTT. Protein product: CASSSRRSDTDTQYF.

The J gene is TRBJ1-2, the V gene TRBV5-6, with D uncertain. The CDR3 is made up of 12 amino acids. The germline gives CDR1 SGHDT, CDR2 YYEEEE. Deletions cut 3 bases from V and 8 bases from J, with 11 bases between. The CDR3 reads CASSSTPGGYTF. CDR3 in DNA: TGTGCCAGCAGCTCGACCCCGGGCGGCTACACCTTC.

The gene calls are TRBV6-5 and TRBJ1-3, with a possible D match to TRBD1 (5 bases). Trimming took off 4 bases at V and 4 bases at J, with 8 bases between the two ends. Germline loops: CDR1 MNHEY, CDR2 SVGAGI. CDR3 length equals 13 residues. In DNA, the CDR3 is TGTGCCAGCAGTTTGGGACCGGGAAACACCATATATTTT. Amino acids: CASSLGPGNTIYF.

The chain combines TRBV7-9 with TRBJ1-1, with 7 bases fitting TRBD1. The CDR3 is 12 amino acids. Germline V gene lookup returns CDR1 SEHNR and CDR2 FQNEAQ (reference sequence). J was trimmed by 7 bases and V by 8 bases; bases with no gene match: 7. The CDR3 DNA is TGTGCCAGCGGGGGGCCAGGGGGTGAAGCTTTCTTT. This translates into CASGGPGGEAFF. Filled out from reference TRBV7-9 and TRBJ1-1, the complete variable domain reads DTGVSQNPRHKITKRGQNVTFRCDPISEHNRLYWYRQTLGQGPEFLTYFQNEAQLEKSRLLSDRFSAERPKGSFSTLEIQRTEQGDSAMYLCASGGPGGEAFFGQGTRLTVV.

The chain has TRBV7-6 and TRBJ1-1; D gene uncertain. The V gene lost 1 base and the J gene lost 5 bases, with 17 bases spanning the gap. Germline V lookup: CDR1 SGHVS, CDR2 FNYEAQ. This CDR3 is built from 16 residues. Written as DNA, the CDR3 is TGTGCCAGCAGCTTAGATTCAGTTGGGGTAAGGACTGAAGCTTTCTTT. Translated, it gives CASSLDSVGVRTEAFF. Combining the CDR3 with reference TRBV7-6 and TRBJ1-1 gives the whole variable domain GAGVSQSPRYKVTKRGQDVALRCDPISGHVSLYWYRQALGQGPEFLTYFNYEAQQDKSGLPNDRFSAERPEGSISTLTIQRTEQRDSAMYRCASSLDSVGVRTEAFFGQGTRLTVV.

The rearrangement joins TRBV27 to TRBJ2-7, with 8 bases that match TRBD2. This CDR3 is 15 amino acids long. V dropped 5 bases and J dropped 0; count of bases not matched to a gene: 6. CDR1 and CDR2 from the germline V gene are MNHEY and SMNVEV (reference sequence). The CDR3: CASSGIGGGSYEQYF. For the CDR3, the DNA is TGTGCCAGCAGTGGGATCGGGGGGGGCTCCTACGAGCAGTACTTC.

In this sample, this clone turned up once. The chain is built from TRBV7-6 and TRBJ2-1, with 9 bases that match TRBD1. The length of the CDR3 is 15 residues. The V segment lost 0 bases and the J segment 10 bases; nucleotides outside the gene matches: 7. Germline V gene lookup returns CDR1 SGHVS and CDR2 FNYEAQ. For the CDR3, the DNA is TGTGCCAGCAGCTTAGCCGGGACAGGGCTTGGGGAGCAGTTCTTC. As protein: CASSLAGTGLGEQFF.

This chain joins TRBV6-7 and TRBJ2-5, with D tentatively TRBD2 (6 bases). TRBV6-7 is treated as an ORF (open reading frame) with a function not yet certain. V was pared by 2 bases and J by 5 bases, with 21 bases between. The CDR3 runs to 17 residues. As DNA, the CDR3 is TGTGCCAGCAGTTACCCCCCTTTTGGTCAGGCGGGGGAGACCCAGTACTTC. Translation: CASSYPPFGQAGETQYF.

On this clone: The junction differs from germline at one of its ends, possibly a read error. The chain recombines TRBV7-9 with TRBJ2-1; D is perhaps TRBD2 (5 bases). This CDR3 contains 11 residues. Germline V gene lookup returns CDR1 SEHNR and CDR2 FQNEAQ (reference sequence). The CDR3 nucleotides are TGTGCCAGCAGCTTACCGCCGGACTCGGTCTTC. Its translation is CASSLPPDSVF.

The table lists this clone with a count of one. CDR3: CASSLSFGRVQETQYF. CDR3 coding DNA: TGTGCCAGCAGTTTATCGTTTGGGAGAGTCCAAGAGACCCAGTACTTC. V usage is TRBV27 and J usage is TRBJ2-5; perhaps TRBD2 as D (5 bases). Germline loops: CDR1 MNHEY, CDR2 SMNVEV (reference sequence). The CDR3 consists of 16 residues. V was shortened by 0 bases and J by 1 base, with 12 bases between the two germline ends.